This T cell receptor (beta chain) originates from a study of PD-L1 blockade in urothelial cancer (dated by TCRdb to the late 2010s). A note on the overall study: Therapy was started in the mid-2010s for all patients, and atezolizumab 1,200 mg was administered intravenously every 3 weeks. TCR sequencing covered pretreatment tumor samples and matched, serially collected peripheral blood taken before and after atezolizumab treatment. Pretreatment blood TCR-seq was available for about 30 patients, at least one posttreatment blood collection was obtained for 24 patients, and tumor TCR-seq was available for 24 patients. Some ten patients reached durable clinical benefit, while around 19 patients did not. Blood samples yielded a median of around 140,000 T cells and around 80,000 unique TCRs, with median clonality approximately 0.08. The study, an exploratory multi-omic analysis, examined somatic, immune and clinical correlates of response to PD-L1 blockade with atezolizumab in urothelial cancer. An ECOG performance status of 0 or 1 was recorded for the patients, and 0 to 3 prior chemotherapy regimens had been received by the patients. Blood samples were analyzed at 3 weeks after treatment start (second dose) and at 6 weeks after treatment start. Twenty-five of 29 patients were identified as males with urothelial cancer of bladder origin, and a prior smoking history was reported by 18 of 29 patients. In the same patients who had TCR sequencing, pretreatment tumors also underwent whole exome sequencing and RNA sequencing. Durable clinical benefit was defined as a progression-free survival longer than 6 months, and TCR features were additionally tested against progression-free survival and overall survival.

CDR1 and CDR2 are drawn from the germline V gene (reference sequence): LNHDA, SQIVND. The trim is 8 bases for V and 1 base for J, with a gap of 8 bases between the germline ends. The CDR3, cysteine through phenylalanine, is 12 amino acids long. The kept DNA is CDR3 alone, 36 bases in frame from the first base. This clone was seen once. No antigen is known for it. Base qualities are missing; no much larger clone stands one base away. The meaning of the sample's time point label: peripheral blood 6 weeks after treatment start. A cohort of more than 25 patients with locally advanced or metastatic urothelial carcinoma, treated at Memorial Sloan Kettering on a trial protocol, was included. Peripheral blood mononuclear cells were collected from each patient pretreatment and during treatment, giving between 1 and 8 total time points per patient. The Qiagen DNeasy Blood extraction kit was used to purify genomic DNA from total PBMCs and from tumor samples. PBMCs were collected pretreatment and during treatment, and were isolated and stored as previously described.

To estimate absolute template abundance from read counts, synthetic TCR analog templates were spiked into each PCR. The immunoSEQ assay was used to amplify TCRbeta CDR3 regions from genomic DNA with bias-controlled V and J gene primers. Sequencing of rearranged TCRbeta segments was done at approximately 20X coverage. Concerning the study's data processing: Clustering was used to correct sequencing errors, and CDR3s were annotated against IMGT to assign V, D and J genes. Downstream analyses used only productive TCRbeta rearrangements and left out out-of-frame or stop-codon sequences. Clonality was calculated as one minus the Shannon entropy normalized by the log of the number of unique productive sequences. Clones differing between time points or between blood and tumor were identified by Fisher's exact test with Benjamini-Hochberg correction at adjusted p below 0.01. TCRdb took this table from immuneACCESS and kept in-frame rearrangements with V and J called. Such tables lack part of the clones; where checked against another copy, unresolved V genes explain under half of the gap, and the rest is unexplained. D and trimming come from the DNA, and the V and J calls and clone size come from that table. Across this sample there are tens of thousands of clones, with roughly 84% seen only once. The ten largest clones capture 1.5% to 2% of the sample.

Summary of the overall study and its limitations: A pretreatment peripheral blood TCR clonality below the median was linked to improved progression-free and overall survival. Patients with durable benefit showed greater expansion of tumor-associated TCR clones in peripheral blood 3 weeks after starting treatment (n of about 20, p = 0.022). Small sample size (n ≈ 27) and many exploratory analyses mean the results are intended to be hypothesis-generating.

The sequenced sample was PBMCs, obtained around atezolizumab (anti-PD-L1) treatment. The chain is made from TRBV19 and TRBJ1-1; the D gene is perhaps TRBD1, from 5 matching bases. The receptor comes from a man in his sixties or seventies with urothelial cancer. The bases are TGTGCCAGTTTTGACAGGAACACTGAAGCTTTCTTT. Its translation is CASFDRNTEAFF. Joined to the reference TRBV19 and TRBJ1-1 proteins, this CDR3 gives the full variable domain: DGGITQSPKYLFRKEGQNVTLSCEQNLNHDAMYWYRQDPGQGLRLIYYSQIVNDFQKGDIAEGYSVSREKKESFPLTVTSAQKNPTAFYLCASFDRNTEAFFGQGTRLTVV.